In this sample, the clone carrying this TCR beta chain turned up many times. This record belongs to a study of metastatic and nonmetastatic thyroid tumors. This CDR3 spans 17 amino acids. V dropped 4 bases and J dropped 1; count of bases not matched to a gene: 11. Patients had received no treatment of any kind before thyroid surgery. TCRdb re-called the PCR reads with MiXCR. This table holds around 27,000 clones, 23% found once. The chain combines TRBV12-3 or TRBV12-4 with TRBJ2-3; TRBD1 matches 7 bases. This TCR came from a female donor with papillary thyroid cancer or a benign thyroid nodule (not recorded which). Some clones in this sample may be carry-over from other donors' samples. Sample: blood. The DNA for the CDR3 is TGTGCCAGCAGTTATCTACAGGGGCGGTTGGGCACAGATACGCAGTATTTT. It translates to CASSYLQGRLGTDTQYF.